The 5 T cell receptor beta chains in this list originate from one sample, sequenced in a study of identifying expanded T cells in peripheral blood. Measured with immunoSEQ multiplex PCR; TCRdb has only the in-frame clones, and not every one. The sample records more than 95,000 clones, more than 75% being singletons. The sample comprised blood. The receptors were sampled from a person aged 18 to 75 in good health.

The V and J genes are TRBV19 and TRBJ1-2; D possibly corresponds to TRBD1 (6 bases). CDR3 length: 15 amino acids. Trimming took off 1 base at V and 5 bases at J, with 14 bases between the two ends. Germline V gene lookup returns CDR1 LNHDA and CDR2 SQIVND (reference sequence). The chain's CDR3 is CASSIVRGERYGYTF. Written as DNA, the CDR3 is TGTGCCAGTAGTATAGTCAGGGGTGAACGGTATGGCTACACCTTC.

V is TRBV7-3 and J is TRBJ2-3; no clear D gene. V lost 0 bases to trimming and J lost 6 bases, with 1 base between them. The CDR3 is 11 residues long. Germline assignment: CDR1 SGHTA and CDR2 FQGTGA. The CDR3 DNA sequence: TGTGCCAGCAGCTTAACCGATACGCAGTATTTT. Protein product: CASSLTDTQYF.

This rearrangement joins TRBV6-4 to TRBJ1-4; D uncertain. Per the germline V gene, CDR1 is MRHNA and CDR2 is SNTAGT. The CDR3 has 13 residues. V was shortened by 3 bases and J by 6 bases, with 8 bases between the two germline ends. The CDR3 DNA reads TGTGCCAGCAGTGAACACATCGATGAAAAACTGTTTTTT. Amino acid sequence: CASSEHIDEKLFF.

The J gene is TRBJ1-1, the V gene TRBV15; a possible D gene is TRBD1 (5 bases). In germline, CDR1 is LNHNV, CDR2 YYDKDF (reference sequence). The CDR3 is 17 amino acids. V gave up 0 bases and J gave up 11 bases, with 25 bases separating them. CDR3 in DNA: TGTGCCACCAGCAGAGAGTGGGGAGGGGCCGCCCTAAGAGGGGCTTTCTTT. This translates into CATSREWGGAALRGAFF.

To note about this clone: A read error may produce the germline difference seen at one junction end. This sequence joins TRBV5-8 and TRBJ1-1; no clear D. CDR1 and CDR2 from the germline V gene are SGHTS and YDEGEE. The CDR3 contains 14 residues. The CDR3 is CASSFSSVITGAFF. CDR3 coding DNA: TGTGCCAGCAGCTTTTCCTCAGTTATCACTGGAGCTTTCTTT.